What follows are 14 T cell receptor beta chains derived from one specimen sequenced in a study of T cell responses to AZD1222 COVID-19 vaccine. The protocol was immunoSEQ multiplex PCR, while the TCRdb copy is restricted to in-frame clones and leaves out a portion. The sample contains some 130,000 clones, more than 75% of which appear only once. The sequencing used peripheral blood, collected on day 0 of AZD1222 vaccination. The receptors originated from an adult in good health.

Here the CDR3 DNA reads TGCGCCAGCAGCTTGTTGGTGAGCGATTTAAACACTGAAGCTTTCTTT. This gives the protein CASSLLVSDLNTEAFF. The J gene is TRBJ1-1, the V gene TRBV5-1, with unresolved D. There are 16 residues in the CDR3. Germline lookup yields CDR1 SGHRS and CDR2 YFSETQ. V shed 1 base and J shed 2 bases, with 15 bases lying between them.

The rearrangement joins TRBV5-1 to TRBJ1-2; D is possibly TRBD1 (5 bases). This CDR3 is built from 13 residues. V was cut by 2 bases and J by 6 bases, with 11 bases left in between. The germline CDR1 and CDR2 sequences are SGHRS and YFSETQ. The CDR3 here is CASSFGGANGYTF. The CDR3 DNA is TGCGCCAGCAGCTTCGGGGGTGCGAATGGCTACACCTTC.

The chain joins TRBV5-6 to TRBJ1-1, with 8 bases fitting TRBD1. This CDR3 comprises 16 residues. Trimming at V came to 3 bases and at J to 1 base, leaving 8 bases not matched to a gene. Germline V gene lookup returns CDR1 SGHDT and CDR2 YYEEEE. The CDR3, as DNA: TGTGCCAGCAGCTACGGGACAGGCAAGTCGAACACTGAAGCTTTCTTT. It codes for CASSYGTGKSNTEAFF.

The chain is built from TRBV2 and TRBJ2-2; D unclear. Germline V gene data show CDR1 as SNHLY and CDR2 as FYNNEI. The V end was cut by 1 base, the J end by 5 bases, with 5 bases between. CDR3 length equals 13 residues. CDR3 coding DNA: TGTGCCAGCAGTGAAGGAGGTACCGGGGAGCTGTTTTTT. Its protein is CASSEGGTGELFF.

J is TRBJ1-4 and V is TRBV7-9; D is uncertain. This CDR3 has 13 amino acids. The germline CDR1 and CDR2 sequences are SEHNR and FQNEAQ (reference sequence). The V gene lost 8 bases and the J gene lost 8 bases, with 15 bases spanning the gap. The CDR3 DNA is TGTGCCAGCTTACGGGGAGTGGGGGAAAAACTGTTTTTT. It encodes CASLRGVGEKLFF. The whole variable domain, filled in from reference TRBV7-9 and TRBJ1-4, reads DTGVSQNPRHKITKRGQNVTFRCDPISEHNRLYWYRQTLGQGPEFLTYFQNEAQLEKSRLLSDRFSAERPKGSFSTLEIQRTEQGDSAMYLCASLRGVGEKLFFGSGTQLSVL.

The chain is built from TRBV9 and TRBJ2-7, with D uncertain. Germline V CDR1 and CDR2: SGDLS, YYNGEE. V dropped 3 bases and J dropped 0 bases, with 1 base sitting between them. The CDR3 contains 11 residues. CDR3 DNA sequence: TGTGCCAGCAGCGCCTCCTACGAGCAGTACTTC. Protein: CASSASYEQYF.

The chain uses TRBV27 and TRBJ1-6; tentatively, D is TRBD1 (6 bases). V shed 5 bases and J shed 4 bases, with 15 bases lying between them. Germline V gene sequence: CDR1 MNHEY, CDR2 SMNVEV (reference sequence). The CDR3 has 16 amino acids. The DNA for the CDR3 is TGTGCCAGCAGTGTCAGGGGTGAAGGTTATAATTCACCCCTCCACTTT. It yields the protein CASSVRGEGYNSPLHF.

This clone was picked up a small number of times. The DNA for the CDR3 is TGTGCCACCAGCAGCGAGAACCGGGCCGAGCGGTATGGCTACACCTTC. Encoded protein: CATSSENRAERYGYTF. The chain uses TRBV15 and TRBJ1-2, with D uncertain. The V gene's germline CDR1 is LNHNV and CDR2 YYDKDF (reference sequence). V was clipped by 3 bases and J by 5 bases, with 19 bases between them. This CDR3 is 16 amino acids long.

The chain combines TRBV6-5 with TRBJ1-3; D gene ambiguous. The V and J ends lost 6 bases and 0 bases respectively, with 6 bases between them. The germline V gene has CDR1 MNHEY and CDR2 SVGAGI. The CDR3 runs to 13 residues. In nucleotides, the CDR3 is TGTGCCAGCAGAACCCCCTCTGGAAACACCATATATTTT. Translation: CASRTPSGNTIYF.

This clone was observed a single time. This chain connects TRBV5-1 to TRBJ1-2; 8 positions agree with TRBD1. CDR3 length: 15 amino acids. Germline trimming cut 1 base from V and 6 bases from J; bases unmatched to any gene: 8. Germline V gene sequence: CDR1 SGHRS, CDR2 YFSETQ. This CDR3 reads CASSLNQGAIHGYTF. In nucleotides, the CDR3 is TGCGCCAGCAGCTTGAATCAGGGGGCGATTCATGGCTACACCTTC.

V and J are TRBV19 and TRBJ2-1, with TRBD1 as a possible D gene (6 bases). Trimming shortened V by 6 bases and J by 9 bases, and 15 bases separated the two germline ends. The germline V gene encodes CDR1 LNHDA and CDR2 SQIVND (reference sequence). The CDR3 runs to 13 residues. DNA for the CDR3: TGTGCCAGTAGGCTCAGGGGTTCTGGTGAGCAGTTCTTC. This encodes CASRLRGSGEQFF.

The chain is built from TRBV18 and TRBJ2-3; 7 bases align to TRBD1. This CDR3 is built from 15 residues. V lost 6 bases to trimming and J lost 4 bases; unmatched junction nucleotides: 10. The germline gives CDR1 KGHSH, CDR2 LQKENI. The CDR3 here is CASSTIGTEADTQYF. In nucleotides, the CDR3 is TGTGCCAGCTCGACAATAGGGACAGAGGCAGATACGCAGTATTTT.

The V and J genes are TRBV12-5 and TRBJ2-3, with no clear D. V lost 6 bases to trimming and J lost 0 bases, with 13 bases between them. This CDR3 region has 15 residues. Germline-derived CDR1 and CDR2 are LGHNT and FRNRAP. CDR3 residues: CASGTTRASTDTQYF. The DNA of the CDR3 is TGTGCTAGTGGAACGACTCGTGCTAGCACAGATACGCAGTATTTT.

The genes are TRBV24-1 and TRBJ2-2, with D unclear. The germline gives CDR1 KGHDR, CDR2 SFDVKD. V was shortened by 6 bases and J by 1 base, with 8 bases between the two germline ends. The CDR3 has 14 residues. The CDR3 region is CATSFTENTGELFF. CDR3 DNA sequence: TGTGCCACCAGTTTTACAGAGAACACCGGGGAGCTGTTTTTT.